The following is a T cell receptor beta chain sequence with its context. CDR3 length: 15 residues. With 5 bases removed from V and 5 bases from J, the gap between germline ends came to 17 bases. Germline loops: CDR1 MNHNY, CDR2 SVGAGI (reference sequence). This sample is part of a study of OX40 agonist ivuxolimab in advanced cancers. Data came from immunoSEQ multiplex PCR; TCRdb stores just in-frame clones and leaves some out. The table has roughly 39,000 clones, about 88% seen once. The V gene is TRBV6-6, the J gene TRBJ2-3, with a weak D call TRBD2 (6 bases). Sequences were derived from CD4+ or CD8+ T cells sorted from blood, sampled in a trial of the OX40 agonist ivuxolimab. The TCR originated in an adult with an advanced solid tumor such as melanoma, head and neck, liver or kidney cancer. The CDR3 DNA sequence: TGTGCCAGCAGTCATAGACTAGAAATTAAAGATACGCAGTATTTT. Its translation: CASSHRLEIKDTQYF.